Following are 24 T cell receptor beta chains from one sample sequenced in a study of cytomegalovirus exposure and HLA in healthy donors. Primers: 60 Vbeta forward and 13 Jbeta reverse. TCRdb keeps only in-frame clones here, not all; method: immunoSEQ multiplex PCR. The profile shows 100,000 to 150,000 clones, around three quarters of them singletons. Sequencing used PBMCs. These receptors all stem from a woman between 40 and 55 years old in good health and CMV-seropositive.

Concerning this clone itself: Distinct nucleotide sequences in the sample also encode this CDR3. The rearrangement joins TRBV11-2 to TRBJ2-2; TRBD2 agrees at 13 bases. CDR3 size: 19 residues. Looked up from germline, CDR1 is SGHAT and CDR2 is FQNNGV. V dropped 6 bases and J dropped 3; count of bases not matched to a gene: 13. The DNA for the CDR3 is TGTGCCAGCAGACCGCGGACTAGCGGGAGCTCCCTGTACACCGGGGAGCTGTTTTTT. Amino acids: CASRPRTSGSSLYTGELFF. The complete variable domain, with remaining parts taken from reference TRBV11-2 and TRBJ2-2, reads EAGVAQSPRYKIIEKRQSVAFWCNPISGHATLYWYQQILGQGPKLLIQFQNNGVVDDSQLPKDRFSAERLKGVDSTLKIQPAKLEDSAVYLCASRPRTSGSSLYTGELFFGEGSRLTVL.

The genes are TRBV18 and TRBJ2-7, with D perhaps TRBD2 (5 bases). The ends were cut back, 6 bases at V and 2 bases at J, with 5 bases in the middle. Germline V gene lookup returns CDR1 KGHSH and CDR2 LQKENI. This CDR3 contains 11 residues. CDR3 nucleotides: TGTGCCAGCTCCGGGGCCTACGAGCAGTACTTC. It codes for CASSGAYEQYF.

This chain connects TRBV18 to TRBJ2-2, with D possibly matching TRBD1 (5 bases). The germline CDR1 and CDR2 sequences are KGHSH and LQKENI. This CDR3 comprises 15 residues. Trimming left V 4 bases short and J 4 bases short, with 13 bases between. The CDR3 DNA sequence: TGTGCCAGCTCACGGTTGCAGGGCGGCACCGGGGAGCTGTTTTTT. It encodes CASSRLQGGTGELFF.

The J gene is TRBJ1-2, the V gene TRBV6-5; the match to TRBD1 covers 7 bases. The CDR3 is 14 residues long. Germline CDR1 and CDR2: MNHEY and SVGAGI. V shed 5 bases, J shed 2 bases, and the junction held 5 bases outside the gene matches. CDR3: CASSPQGTNYGYTF. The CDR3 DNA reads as TGTGCCAGCAGTCCACAGGGGACGAACTATGGCTACACCTTC.

The CDR3 nucleotides read TGTGCCAGCAGCCAGGGACTAGCCAGGGCTGAGCAGTTCTTC. It specifies CASSQGLARAEQFF. The chain uses TRBV7-9 and TRBJ2-1; 9 bases are a match to TRBD2. There are 14 residues in the CDR3. Germline CDR1 and CDR2: SEHNR and FQNEAQ (reference sequence). J lost 9 bases, V lost 5 bases, and 8 bases had no gene match. The variable domain in full, completed from reference TRBV7-9 and TRBJ2-1, reads DTGVSQNPRHKITKRGQNVTFRCDPISEHNRLYWYRQTLGQGPEFLTYFQNEAQLEKSRLLSDRFSAERPKGSFSTLEIQRTEQGDSAMYLCASSQGLARAEQFFGPGTRLTVL.

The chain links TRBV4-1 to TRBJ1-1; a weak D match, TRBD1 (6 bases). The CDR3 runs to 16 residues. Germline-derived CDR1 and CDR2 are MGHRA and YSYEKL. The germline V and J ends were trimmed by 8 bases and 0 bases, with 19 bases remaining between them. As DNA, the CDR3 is TGCGCCAGCCGCAAGAAGGGGGGGGAGATGAACACTGAAGCTTTCTTT. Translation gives CASRKKGGEMNTEAFF.

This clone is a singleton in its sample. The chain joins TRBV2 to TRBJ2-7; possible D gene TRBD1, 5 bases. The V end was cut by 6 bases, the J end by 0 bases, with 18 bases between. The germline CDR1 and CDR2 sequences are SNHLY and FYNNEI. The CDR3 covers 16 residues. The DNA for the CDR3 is TGTGCCAGCAGGAAGGAACAGGTCCTGAGCTCCTACGAGCAGTACTTC. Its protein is CASRKEQVLSSYEQYF.

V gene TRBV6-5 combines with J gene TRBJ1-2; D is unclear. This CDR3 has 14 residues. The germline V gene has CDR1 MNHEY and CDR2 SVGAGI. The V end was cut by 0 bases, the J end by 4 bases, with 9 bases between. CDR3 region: CASSYSAGAYGYTF. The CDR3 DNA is TGTGCCAGCAGTTACTCGGCGGGCGCCTATGGCTACACCTTC.

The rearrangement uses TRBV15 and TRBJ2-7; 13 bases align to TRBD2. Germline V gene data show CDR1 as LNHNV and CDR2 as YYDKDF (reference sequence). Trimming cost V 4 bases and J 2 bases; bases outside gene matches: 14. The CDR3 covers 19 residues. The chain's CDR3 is CATSTHLLAGGPNAYEQYF. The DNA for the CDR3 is TGTGCCACCAGCACCCACCTACTAGCGGGAGGGCCTAATGCCTACGAGCAGTACTTC.

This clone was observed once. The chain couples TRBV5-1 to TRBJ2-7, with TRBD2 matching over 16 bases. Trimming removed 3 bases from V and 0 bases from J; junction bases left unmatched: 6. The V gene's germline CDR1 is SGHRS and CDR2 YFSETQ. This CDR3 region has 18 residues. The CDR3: CASSSGLAGGPISYEQYF. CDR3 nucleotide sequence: TGCGCCAGCAGCTCGGGACTAGCGGGAGGGCCTATCTCCTACGAGCAGTACTTC.

The chain's CDR3 is CASRLQGQETQYF. As DNA, the CDR3 is TGTGCCAGCAGGCTACAGGGTCAAGAGACCCAGTACTTC. The rearrangement links TRBV28 to TRBJ2-5, with D perhaps matching TRBD1 (6 bases). Germline CDR1 and CDR2: MDHEN and SYDVKM. Trimming removed 6 bases at V and 2 bases at J, with 10 bases between. The CDR3 consists of 13 residues.

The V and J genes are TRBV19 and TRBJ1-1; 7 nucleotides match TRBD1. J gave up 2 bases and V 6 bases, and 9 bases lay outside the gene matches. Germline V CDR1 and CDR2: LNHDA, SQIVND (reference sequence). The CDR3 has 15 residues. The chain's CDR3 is CASSEWDSDNTEAFF. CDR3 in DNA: TGTGCCAGTAGCGAATGGGACAGTGATAACACTGAAGCTTTCTTT.

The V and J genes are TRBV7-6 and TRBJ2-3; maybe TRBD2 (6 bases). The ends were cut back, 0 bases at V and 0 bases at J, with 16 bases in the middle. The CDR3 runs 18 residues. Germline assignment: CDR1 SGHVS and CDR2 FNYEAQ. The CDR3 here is CASSLATGLSHSTDTQYF. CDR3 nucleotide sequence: TGTGCCAGCAGCTTAGCGACGGGACTCTCCCATAGCACAGATACGCAGTATTTT.

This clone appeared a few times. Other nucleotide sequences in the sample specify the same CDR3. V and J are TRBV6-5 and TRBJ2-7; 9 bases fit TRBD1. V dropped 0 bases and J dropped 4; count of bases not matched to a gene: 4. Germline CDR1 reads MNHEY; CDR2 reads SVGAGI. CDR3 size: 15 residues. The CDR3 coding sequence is TGTGCCAGCAGTTACTCGGACAGGGGCCCATACGAGCAGTACTTC. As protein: CASSYSDRGPYEQYF.

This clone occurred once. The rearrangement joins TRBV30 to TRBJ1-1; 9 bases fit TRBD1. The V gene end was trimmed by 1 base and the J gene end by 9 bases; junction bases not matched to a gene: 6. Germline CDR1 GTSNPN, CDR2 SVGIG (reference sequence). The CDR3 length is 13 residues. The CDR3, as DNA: TGTGCCTGGAGTGCTACAGGGGGCGGGAAAGCTTTCTTT. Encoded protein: CAWSATGGGKAFF.

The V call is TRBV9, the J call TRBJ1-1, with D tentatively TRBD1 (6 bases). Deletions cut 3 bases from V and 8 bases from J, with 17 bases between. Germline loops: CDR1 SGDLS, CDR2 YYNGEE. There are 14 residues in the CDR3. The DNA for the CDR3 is TGTGCCAGCAGCGCCTCCCCGAGGGGGGGGGAAGCTTTCTTT. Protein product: CASSASPRGGEAFF.

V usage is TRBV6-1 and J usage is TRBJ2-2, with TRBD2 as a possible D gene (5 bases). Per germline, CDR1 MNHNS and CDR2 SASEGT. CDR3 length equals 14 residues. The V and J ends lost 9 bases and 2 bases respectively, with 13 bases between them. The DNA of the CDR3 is TGTGCCAGTTTAGGGAGCGGAAACACCGGGGAGCTGTTTTTT. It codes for CASLGSGNTGELFF.

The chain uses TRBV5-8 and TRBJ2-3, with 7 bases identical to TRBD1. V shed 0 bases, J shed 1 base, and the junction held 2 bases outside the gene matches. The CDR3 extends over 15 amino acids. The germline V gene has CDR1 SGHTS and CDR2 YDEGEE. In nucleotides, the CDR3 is TGTGCCAGCAGCTTGGGACAGGGACGCACAGATACGCAGTATTTT. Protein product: CASSLGQGRTDTQYF.

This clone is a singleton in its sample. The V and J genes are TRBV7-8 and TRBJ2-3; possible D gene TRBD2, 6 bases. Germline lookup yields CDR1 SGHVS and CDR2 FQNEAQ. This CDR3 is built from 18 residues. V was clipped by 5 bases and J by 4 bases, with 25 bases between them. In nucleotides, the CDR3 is TGTGCCAGCAGCCTGCGCCCCCCAGCGGGTCTGGGTGCAGATACGCAGTATTTT. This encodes CASSLRPPAGLGADTQYF.

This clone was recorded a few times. In DNA form, the CDR3 reads TGTGCCAGCAGACCGGGACAGGGTAACTATGGCTACACCTTC. It is translated as CASRPGQGNYGYTF. The chain joins TRBV7-9 to TRBJ1-2, with 9 nucleotides matching TRBD1. Germline values: CDR1 SEHNR, CDR2 FQNEAQ (reference sequence). Germline trimming cut 6 bases from V and 1 base from J; bases unmatched to any gene: 3. This CDR3 comprises 14 residues.

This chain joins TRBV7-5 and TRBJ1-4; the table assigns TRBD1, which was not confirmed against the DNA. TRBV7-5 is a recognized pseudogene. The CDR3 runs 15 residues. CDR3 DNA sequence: TGTGTCAGAAGCGACCGGACAGCAACTAATGAAAAACTGTTTTTT. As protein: CVRSDRTATNEKLFF.

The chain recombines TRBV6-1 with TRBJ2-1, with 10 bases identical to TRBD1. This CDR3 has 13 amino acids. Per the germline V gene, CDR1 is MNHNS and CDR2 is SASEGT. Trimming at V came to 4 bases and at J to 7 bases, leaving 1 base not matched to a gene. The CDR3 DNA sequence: TGTGCCAGCAGTGGGACAGGGGGAAATGAGCAGTTCTTC. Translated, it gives CASSGTGGNEQFF.

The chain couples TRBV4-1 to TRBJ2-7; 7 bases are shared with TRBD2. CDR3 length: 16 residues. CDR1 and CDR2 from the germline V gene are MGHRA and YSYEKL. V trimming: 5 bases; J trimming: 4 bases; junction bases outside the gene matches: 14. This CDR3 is CASSFQYTRGGYEQYF. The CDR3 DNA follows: TGCGCCAGCAGCTTTCAGTATACTAGGGGAGGGTACGAGCAGTACTTC.

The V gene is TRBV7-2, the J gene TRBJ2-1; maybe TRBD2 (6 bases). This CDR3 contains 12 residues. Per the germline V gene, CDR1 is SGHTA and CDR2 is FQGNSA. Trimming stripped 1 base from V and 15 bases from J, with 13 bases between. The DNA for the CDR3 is TGTGCCAGCAGCTTAGTTCGGCGGGATAGGTTCTTC. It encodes CASSLVRRDRFF.